The T cell receptor (beta chain) under discussion was sequenced for a study of a mutant IDH1 vaccine in newly diagnosed glioma. Study-level information: Sex among treated patients split about 60% male, 37.5% female; mean age was approximately 41 years.

Stated time point: baseline, week 1 (first vaccination visit). Treatment reported: pre-vaccination baseline after standard-of-care therapy. New WHO grade 3 or 4 astrocytomas that were IDH1-mutant and ATRX-lost occurred in the donors. This CDR3 is 15 amino acids long. Per the germline V gene, CDR1 is SGDLS and CDR2 is YYNGEE. J lost 0 bases, V lost 4 bases, and 6 bases had no gene match. Profiled with immunoSEQ multiplex PCR; TCRdb holds only in-frame clones, not every one. This table has under 25,000 clones, roughly 93% appearing once. Sequencing was performed on PBMCs, taken from a glioma patient treated with radiotherapy, temozolomide or both. The chain recombines TRBV9 with TRBJ2-7; 8 bases map to TRBD2. The clonotype comes from a man aged 35-49 years with glioma. The CDR3 spells CASSLTSGFSYEQYF. DNA of the CDR3: TGTGCCAGCAGCCTTACTAGCGGATTCTCCTACGAGCAGTACTTC.